A selection of T cell receptor beta chains follows, all from one sample in a study of monozygotic twins with inflammatory bowel disease. For each CDR3 protein, TCRdb gives one entry from its re-call of the 5' RACE reads, without DNA. The table lists 420,000 or so distinct CDR3 sequences. Specimen: blood. These receptors originate from a human donor with ulcerative colitis or Crohn's disease, or a healthy co-twin of an affected twin (not recorded which). The CDR3 runs from the conserved cysteine through the conserved F or W.

>TRBV7-9|TRBJ2-7
CASSLTGLAGSYEQYF
>TRBV28|TRBJ2-3
CASSLGQDRGGYF
>TRBV5-1|TRBJ2-2
CASSLDPTNTGELFF
>TRBV7-3|TRBJ1-6
CASSFGGGESPLHF
>TRBV15|TRBJ2-7
CATSRAGVAGATYEQYF
>TRBV7-9|TRBJ1-1
CASSSPRGAEAFF
>TRBV7-9|TRBJ2-5
CASSLDGGHAIETQYF
>TRBV12-3/TRBV12-4|TRBJ1-5
CASSLGSAGNQPQHF
>TRBV12-3/TRBV12-4|TRBJ2-2
CASSFRDTTGELFF
>TRBV5-1|TRBJ2-7
CASSGQFYEQYF
>TRBV10-3|TRBJ2-2
CAIRPGTVNTGELFF
>TRBV7-2|TRBJ1-1
CASSLDPTGAEAFF
>TRBV6-5|TRBJ1-3
CAVKASGNTIYF